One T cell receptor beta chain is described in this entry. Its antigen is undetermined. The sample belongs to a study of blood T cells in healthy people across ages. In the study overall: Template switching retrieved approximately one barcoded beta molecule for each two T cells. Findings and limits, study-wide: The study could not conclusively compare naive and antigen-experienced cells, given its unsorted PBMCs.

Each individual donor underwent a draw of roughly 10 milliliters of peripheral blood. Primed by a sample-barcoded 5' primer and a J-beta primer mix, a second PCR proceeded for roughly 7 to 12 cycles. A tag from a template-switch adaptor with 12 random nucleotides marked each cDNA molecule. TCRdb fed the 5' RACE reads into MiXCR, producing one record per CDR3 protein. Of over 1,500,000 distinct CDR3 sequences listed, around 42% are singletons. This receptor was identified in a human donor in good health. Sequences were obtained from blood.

CDR3 DNA: TGTGCCAGCAGCTTAGTGTGGGGCAATTTCTATGGCTACACCTTC. Translation gives CASSLVWGNFYGYTF. The V call is TRBV7-2, the J call TRBJ1-2; a weak D match, TRBD1 (5 bases). The CDR3 is made up of 15 amino acids. Looked up from germline, CDR1 is SGHTA and CDR2 is FQGNSA. Trimming shortened V by 1 base and J by 4 bases, and 13 bases separated the two germline ends.